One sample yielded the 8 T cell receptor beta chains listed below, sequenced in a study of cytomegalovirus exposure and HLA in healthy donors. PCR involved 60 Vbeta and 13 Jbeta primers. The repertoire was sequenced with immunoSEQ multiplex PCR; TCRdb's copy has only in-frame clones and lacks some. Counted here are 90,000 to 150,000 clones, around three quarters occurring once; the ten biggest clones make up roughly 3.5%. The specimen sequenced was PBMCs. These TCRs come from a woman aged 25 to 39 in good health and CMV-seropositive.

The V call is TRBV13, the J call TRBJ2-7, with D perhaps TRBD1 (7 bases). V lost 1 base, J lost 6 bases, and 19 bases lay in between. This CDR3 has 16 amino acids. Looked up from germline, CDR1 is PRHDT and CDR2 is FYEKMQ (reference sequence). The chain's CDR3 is CASSLEGGGGSSEQYF. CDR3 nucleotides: TGTGCCAGCAGCTTAGAAGGGGGCGGAGGGTCTTCCGAGCAGTACTTC.

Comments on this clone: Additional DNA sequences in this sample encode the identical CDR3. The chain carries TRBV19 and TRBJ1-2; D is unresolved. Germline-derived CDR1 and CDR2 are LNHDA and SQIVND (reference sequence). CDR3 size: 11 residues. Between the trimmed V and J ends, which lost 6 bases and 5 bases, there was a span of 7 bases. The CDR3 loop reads CASREQYGYTF. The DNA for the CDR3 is TGTGCCAGTAGGGAGCAATATGGCTACACCTTC.

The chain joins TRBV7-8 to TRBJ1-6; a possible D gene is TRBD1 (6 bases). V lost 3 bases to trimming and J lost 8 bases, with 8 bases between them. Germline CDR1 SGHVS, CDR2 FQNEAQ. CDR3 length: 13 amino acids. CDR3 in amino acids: CASSFRQDSPLHF. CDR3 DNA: TGTGCCAGCAGCTTCCGACAGGATTCACCCCTCCACTTT.

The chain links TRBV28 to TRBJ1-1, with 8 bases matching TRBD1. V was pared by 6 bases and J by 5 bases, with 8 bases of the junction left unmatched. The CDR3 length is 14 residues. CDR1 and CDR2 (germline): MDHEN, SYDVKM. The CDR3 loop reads CASSSSGGKTEAFF. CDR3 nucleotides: TGTGCCAGCAGCTCCTCAGGGGGCAAAACTGAAGCTTTCTTT.

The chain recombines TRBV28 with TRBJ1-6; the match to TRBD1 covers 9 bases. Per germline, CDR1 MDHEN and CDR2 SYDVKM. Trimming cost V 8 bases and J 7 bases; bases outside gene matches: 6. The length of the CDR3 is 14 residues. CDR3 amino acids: CASLGQGGNSPLHF. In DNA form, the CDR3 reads TGTGCCAGCCTGGGACAGGGAGGAAATTCACCCCTCCACTTT. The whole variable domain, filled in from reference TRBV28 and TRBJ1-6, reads DVKVTQSSRYLVKRTGEKVFLECVQDMDHENMFWYRQDPGLGLRLIYFSYDVKMKEKGDIPEGYSVSREKKERFSLILESASTNQTSMYLCASLGQGGNSPLHFGNGTRLTVT.

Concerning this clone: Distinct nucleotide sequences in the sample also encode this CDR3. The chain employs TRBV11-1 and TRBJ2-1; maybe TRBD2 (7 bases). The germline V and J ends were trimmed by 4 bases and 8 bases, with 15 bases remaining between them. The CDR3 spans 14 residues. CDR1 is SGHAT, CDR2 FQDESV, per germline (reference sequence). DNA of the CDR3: TGTGCCAGCAGCTGGGGGGGCAGGGCCGATGAGCAGTTCTTC. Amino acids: CASSWGGRADEQFF.

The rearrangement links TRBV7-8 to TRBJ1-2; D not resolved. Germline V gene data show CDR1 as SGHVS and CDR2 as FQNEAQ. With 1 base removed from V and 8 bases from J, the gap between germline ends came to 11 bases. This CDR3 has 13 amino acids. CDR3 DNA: TGTGCCAGCAGCTTAGTAAATTCGGGAGGCTACACCTTC. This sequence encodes CASSLVNSGGYTF.

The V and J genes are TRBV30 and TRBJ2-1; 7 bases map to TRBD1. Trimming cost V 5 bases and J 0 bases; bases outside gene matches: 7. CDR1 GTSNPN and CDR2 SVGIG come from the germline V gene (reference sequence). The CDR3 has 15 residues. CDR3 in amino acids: CAWSGDRVSYNEQFF. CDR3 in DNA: TGTGCCTGGTCCGGTGACAGGGTCTCCTACAATGAGCAGTTCTTC.